The sequence of this T cell receptor (beta chain) was determined in a study of blood T cell repertoires in COVID-19. In the study overall: From T cells, B-cell-depleted T cells, or PBMCs came the material, which was cDNA or gDNA.

In the authors' workflow: Estimated nucleated cell counts came from reference gene primer amplification. TCRdb keeps only in-frame clones here, not all; method: immunoSEQ multiplex PCR. For V, J and clone size, that table is used; D and trimming come from the DNA. The repertoire holds about 190,000 clones, with roughly nine tenths as singletons. Germline V gene lookup returns CDR1 MGHRA and CDR2 YSYEKL. V was cut by 3 bases and J by 5 bases, with 8 bases left in between. CDR3 size: 13 residues. The source material was peripheral blood. The chain couples TRBV4-1 to TRBJ2-1, with D perhaps TRBD1 (6 bases). The TCR comes from a man between 35 and 55 years old with acute or convalescent COVID-19. CDR3 in amino acids: CASSHRGNNEQFF. For the CDR3, the DNA is TGCGCCAGCAGCCATAGGGGGAACAATGAGCAGTTCTTC.